This passage covers 24 T cell receptor beta chains from one sample sequenced in a study of blood T cell repertoires in COVID-19. Libraries were prepared by immunoSEQ multiplex PCR; TCRdb keeps only in-frame clonotypes and omits some of them. The table lists roughly 30,000 clones, about 92% of them singletons. Sequenced input: peripheral blood. Receptors were obtained from a woman in her sixties or seventies with COVID-19, enrolled during active disease.

The chain couples TRBV30 to TRBJ2-7; 8 bases map to TRBD2. The CDR3 has 16 amino acids. V lost 2 bases to trimming and J lost 1 base; unmatched junction nucleotides: 10. The germline CDR1 and CDR2 sequences are GTSNPN and SVGIG (reference sequence). For the CDR3, the DNA is TGTGCCTGGAGTCACATGGAGGCTAGCGGGTCCTACGAGCAGTACTTC. Amino acid sequence: CAWSHMEASGSYEQYF.

The CDR3 here is CSVEVPPMQQFF. For the CDR3, the DNA is TGCAGCGTTGAAGTCCCTCCTATGCAGCAGTTCTTC. J is TRBJ2-1 and V is TRBV29-1; D gene ambiguous. Germline CDR1 and CDR2: SQVTM and ANQGSEA. CDR3 length equals 12 residues. Trimming took off 1 base at V and 11 bases at J, with 12 bases between the two ends.

The chain employs TRBV5-4 and TRBJ1-1, with D possibly matching TRBD1 (5 bases). The CDR3 has 15 amino acids. V was trimmed by 4 bases and J by 1 base, leaving 14 bases between them. The germline V gene has CDR1 SGHNT and CDR2 YYREEE (reference sequence). The CDR3 loop is CASSLKGTSNTEAFF. The CDR3, as DNA: TGTGCCAGCAGCCTTAAAGGGACTTCGAACACTGAAGCTTTCTTT.

This sequence joins TRBV19 and TRBJ2-2; TRBD1 is a possible D gene (5 bases). The CDR3 loop spans 17 amino acids. In germline, CDR1 is LNHDA, CDR2 SQIVND (reference sequence). Trimming removed 3 bases at V and 7 bases at J, with 21 bases between. CDR3 residues: CASSILPAETGHGELFF. The CDR3 coding sequence is TGTGCCAGTAGTATTCTCCCCGCAGAAACAGGCCACGGGGAGCTGTTTTTT.

V usage is TRBV30 and J usage is TRBJ2-1; 12 bases fit TRBD2. The CDR3 sequence is 15 residues long. J lost 7 bases, V lost 3 bases, and 7 bases had no gene match. Per the germline V gene, CDR1 is GTSNPN and CDR2 is SVGIG (reference sequence). The CDR3: CAWRVLAGGENEQFF. The CDR3 DNA is TGTGCCTGGAGGGTACTAGCGGGAGGTGAGAATGAGCAGTTCTTC.

The chain links TRBV7-9 to TRBJ2-1; 11 bases match TRBD2. J lost 6 bases, V lost 7 bases, and 8 bases had no gene match. The CDR3 runs to 15 residues. The germline V gene encodes CDR1 SEHNR and CDR2 FQNEAQ (reference sequence). For the CDR3, the DNA is TGTGCCAGCACCCCCCCCGGACTAGCGGGCAATGAGCAGTTCTTC. This translates into CASTPPGLAGNEQFF.

The gene calls are TRBV19 and TRBJ1-4, with 7 bases fitting TRBD1. The CDR3 sequence is 14 residues long. V lost 8 bases, J lost 7 bases, and 10 bases stayed unmatched. Germline V gene data show CDR1 as LNHDA and CDR2 as SQIVND (reference sequence). The CDR3 bases are TGTGCCAGTGAGGGGGCCGGAGTCGGTGAAAAACTGTTTTTT. Amino acid sequence: CASEGAGVGEKLFF.

CDR3 amino acids: CASSLDGVAGGFPNEQFF. CDR3 nucleotide sequence: TGTGCCAGCAGCTTAGATGGGGTAGCGGGAGGTTTCCCCAATGAGCAGTTCTTC. The chain couples TRBV11-2 to TRBJ2-1, with 10 nucleotides matching TRBD2. Trimming at V came to 0 bases and at J to 6 bases, leaving 11 bases not matched to a gene. Per the germline V gene, CDR1 is SGHAT and CDR2 is FQNNGV. CDR3 length equals 18 residues. The variable domain in full, completed from reference TRBV11-2 and TRBJ2-1, reads EAGVAQSPRYKIIEKRQSVAFWCNPISGHATLYWYQQILGQGPKLLIQFQNNGVVDDSQLPKDRFSAERLKGVDSTLKIQPAKLEDSAVYLCASSLDGVAGGFPNEQFFGPGTRLTVL.

This clone was found once. This chain uses TRBV3-1 (or the pseudogene TRBV3-2) with TRBJ2-5; TRBD2 matches at 12 bases. V shed 0 bases, J shed 4 bases, and the junction held 3 bases outside the gene matches. The CDR3 has 16 amino acids. Germline values: CDR1 LGHDT, CDR2 YNNKEL (reference sequence). The CDR3: CASSQDLAGGRETQYF. The CDR3 DNA follows: TGTGCCAGCAGCCAAGATCTAGCGGGAGGGCGAGAGACCCAGTACTTC.

The chain is built from TRBV3-1 (or the pseudogene TRBV3-2) and TRBJ1-5; tentative D call: TRBD1 (5 bases). Trimming removed 2 bases at V and 4 bases at J, with 12 bases between. The V gene's germline CDR1 is LGHDT and CDR2 YNNKEL (reference sequence). The CDR3 runs 15 residues. The CDR3 sequence is CASSQQTEVNQPQHF. The CDR3 region has the DNA TGTGCCAGCAGCCAACAGACAGAGGTTAATCAGCCCCAGCATTTT.

The chain carries TRBV27 and TRBJ1-2, with D perhaps matching TRBD1 (5 bases). The CDR3 consists of 15 residues. Germline lookup yields CDR1 MNHEY and CDR2 SMNVEV (reference sequence). Trimming pared 5 bases from V and 1 base from J, leaving 14 bases between. The CDR3, as DNA: TGTGCCAGCAGTCCGGACCCGACAGTTAACTATGGCTACACCTTC. This encodes CASSPDPTVNYGYTF.

The CDR3 is CASSPGGSGRLFF. Written as DNA, the CDR3 is TGTGCCAGCAGCCCCGGTGGTAGCGGGAGATTGTTCTTC. The chain links TRBV7-2 to TRBJ2-1; TRBD2 aligns across 9 bases. This CDR3 spans 13 amino acids. CDR1 is SGHTA, CDR2 FQGNSA, per germline. The V and J ends lost 5 bases and 15 bases, in that order; junction bases with no gene match: 11.

The CDR3 region is CASSKDRAPDTQYF. The CDR3 DNA reads as TGTGCCAGCAGCAAGGACAGGGCTCCAGATACGCAGTATTTT. The genes are TRBV6-5 and TRBJ2-3, with 8 bases fitting TRBD1. V dropped 6 bases and J dropped 4; count of bases not matched to a gene: 6. This CDR3 region has 14 residues. Germline V gene sequence: CDR1 MNHEY, CDR2 SVGAGI.

The CDR3 nucleotides are TGTGCCAGCAGCTTGAGCAGGGGGCCTGATGAAGCTTTCTTT. Translated: CASSLSRGPDEAFF. V usage is TRBV5-4 and J usage is TRBJ1-1; TRBD1 matches 8 bases. With 1 base clipped from V and 7 bases from J, the junction kept 6 bases outside the gene matches. Looked up from germline, CDR1 is SGHNT and CDR2 is YYREEE (reference sequence). The CDR3 has 14 amino acids.

The chain combines TRBV4-2 with TRBJ2-3; D is possibly TRBD2 (6 bases). With 4 bases removed from V and 0 bases from J, the gap between germline ends came to 17 bases. Germline V gene data show CDR1 as LGHNA and CDR2 as YNFKEQ. This CDR3 region has 17 residues. The CDR3 reads CASSPSGEAGSTDTQYF. Here the CDR3 DNA reads TGTGCCAGCAGCCCCTCCGGAGAAGCGGGTAGCACAGATACGCAGTATTTT.

V gene TRBV10-3 combines with J gene TRBJ2-7; TRBD2 aligns across 14 bases. The germline gives CDR1 ENHRY, CDR2 SYGVKD. This CDR3 is built from 19 residues. V shed 6 bases and J 2 bases; nucleotides not matched to a gene: 15. For the CDR3, the DNA is TGTGCCATCAGGGGAGATGGGACTAGCGGGGGTAAGCCCACCTACGAGCAGTACTTC. Its translation is CAIRGDGTSGGKPTYEQYF.

This chain links TRBV6-5 with TRBJ1-1, with D perhaps TRBD1 (5 bases). The CDR3 has 14 residues. Per germline, CDR1 MNHEY and CDR2 SVGAGI. Trimming removed 7 bases at V and 4 bases at J, with 16 bases between. The CDR3 reads CASTETGGFTEAFF. In DNA, the CDR3 is TGTGCCAGCACCGAGACGGGGGGGTTCACTGAAGCTTTCTTT.

The chain uses TRBV19 and TRBJ1-2; a weak D match, TRBD1 (5 bases). Germline values: CDR1 LNHDA, CDR2 SQIVND (reference sequence). The CDR3 extends over 15 amino acids. V was pared by 8 bases and J by 0 bases, with 16 bases between. CDR3 sequence reads: CASWRDGVTNYGYTF. DNA for the CDR3: TGTGCCAGTTGGAGGGACGGAGTAACTAACTATGGCTACACCTTC.

The chain recombines TRBV7-9 with TRBJ2-1; 12 nucleotides line up with TRBD1. This CDR3 is 17 amino acids long. Unmatched junction bases numbered 11, after V lost 4 bases and J lost 7 bases. Germline V gene sequence: CDR1 SEHNR, CDR2 FQNEAQ (reference sequence). The CDR3 here is CASSSDAGQGAGNEQFF. The CDR3 DNA follows: TGTGCCAGCAGCTCCGATGCGGGACAGGGGGCTGGAAATGAGCAGTTCTTC.

This sequence joins TRBV28 and TRBJ1-1; D possibly corresponds to TRBD1 (5 bases). Germline CDR1 and CDR2: MDHEN and SYDVKM. Trimming left V 2 bases short and J 10 bases short, with 11 bases between. There are 12 residues in the CDR3. Written as DNA, the CDR3 is TGTGCCAGCAGTTTAGAGCAGGGCCGAGCTTTCTTT. Translation: CASSLEQGRAFF.

This chain links TRBV19 with TRBJ1-6; D remains ambiguous. The CDR3 extends over 15 amino acids. CDR1 and CDR2 (germline): LNHDA, SQIVND (reference sequence). V was trimmed by 7 bases and J by 5 bases, leaving 15 bases between them. The CDR3 nucleotides read TGTGCCAGTAACGCGGGGAGGGCCCATAATTCACCCCTCCACTTT. It specifies CASNAGRAHNSPLHF.

The chain employs TRBV10-3 and TRBJ1-5; TRBD1 aligns across 9 bases. This CDR3 is 15 amino acids long. Germline values: CDR1 ENHRY, CDR2 SYGVKD. The V gene end was trimmed by 8 bases and the J gene end by 0 bases; junction bases not matched to a gene: 5. The CDR3 is CAIGQGILSNQPQHF. CDR3 DNA: TGTGCCATCGGACAGGGGATCCTTAGCAATCAGCCCCAGCATTTT.

The V call is TRBV27, the J call TRBJ2-5; D might be TRBD1 (6 bases). V shed 3 bases and J shed 5 bases, with 16 bases lying between them. Germline values: CDR1 MNHEY, CDR2 SMNVEV (reference sequence). The CDR3 runs 15 residues. This CDR3 reads CASSFYRDGEETQYF. For the CDR3, the DNA is TGTGCCAGCAGTTTCTACAGGGATGGCGAGGAGACCCAGTACTTC.

The DNA for the CDR3 is TGTGCCAGCAGTGAAGCGGAGACTAGCGGGAGGGCCAACTACAATGAGCAGTTCTTC. This gives the protein CASSEAETSGRANYNEQFF. This chain connects TRBV2 to TRBJ2-1; 14 nucleotides agree with TRBD2. CDR1 and CDR2 (germline): SNHLY, FYNNEI. This CDR3 contains 19 residues. V shed 0 bases and J 3 bases; nucleotides not matched to a gene: 7.